A single T cell receptor (beta chain) is shown here with its context. Germline V lookup: CDR1 LNHDA, CDR2 SQIVND (reference sequence). V lost 6 bases and J lost 4; bases outside the gene matches: 12. The CDR3 is 16 residues long. The source of the sample is a study of cytomegalovirus exposure and HLA in healthy donors. The PCR was carried out with 60 Vbeta primers and 13 Jbeta primers. Method: immunoSEQ multiplex PCR; TCRdb's copy keeps in-frame clones and lacks some. Here the sample spans 120,000 to 150,000 clones, 82% being singletons. The sequenced sample was PBMCs. The rearrangement links TRBV19 to TRBJ1-2; 9 positions agree with TRBD1. This TCR derives from a male donor in good health and CMV-seronegative. CDR3 in amino acids: CASSFPEGQGFYGYTF. The CDR3 DNA reads TGTGCCAGTAGCTTCCCGGAGGGACAGGGATTCTATGGCTACACCTTC. The full variable domain, rest sourced from reference TRBV19 and TRBJ1-2, is DGGITQSPKYLFRKEGQNVTLSCEQNLNHDAMYWYRQDPGQGLRLIYYSQIVNDFQKGDIAEGYSVSREKKESFPLTVTSAQKNPTAFYLCASSFPEGQGFYGYTFGSGTRLTVV.